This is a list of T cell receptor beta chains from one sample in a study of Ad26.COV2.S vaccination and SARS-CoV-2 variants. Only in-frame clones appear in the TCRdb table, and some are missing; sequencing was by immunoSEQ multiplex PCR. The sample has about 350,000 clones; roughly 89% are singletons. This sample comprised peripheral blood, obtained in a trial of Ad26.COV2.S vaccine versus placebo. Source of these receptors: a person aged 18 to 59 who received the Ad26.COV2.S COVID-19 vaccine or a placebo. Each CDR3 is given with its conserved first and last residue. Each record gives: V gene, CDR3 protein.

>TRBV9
CASSTRTGENTEAFF
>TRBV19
CASRRRRGSDEKLFF
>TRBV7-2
CASSLEGGAGELFF
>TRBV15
CATSYGLAGPISYEQYF
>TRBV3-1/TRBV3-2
CASSQDSFGRGGPPDTQYF
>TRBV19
CASSVRDHYYEQYF
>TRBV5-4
CASSPVAAYGYTF
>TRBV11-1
CASSWTSGSYEQYF
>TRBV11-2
CASSQGTAYEQYF
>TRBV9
CASTPMGGTQETQYF
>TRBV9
CASSATFRDGDTGELFF
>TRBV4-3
CASSQGSRAGNTIYF
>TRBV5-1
CASSLAGGGTEAFF
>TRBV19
CASSSHSGQVYNEQFF
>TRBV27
CASSPSAGEVFSYEQYF
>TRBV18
CASSPTGLASSNTGELFF
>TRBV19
CASSIWRGAGANVLTF
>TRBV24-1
CATSDSPGGAGPISQQFF